This passage covers 26 T cell receptor beta chains from one sample sequenced in a study of T cell responses to AZD1222 COVID-19 vaccine. The repertoire was sequenced with immunoSEQ multiplex PCR; TCRdb's copy has only in-frame clones and lacks some. Among tens of thousands of clones listed, roughly nine tenths were seen once. The specimen comprised peripheral blood, sampled 28 days after the second AZD1222 dose. Receptor source: an adult who received the AZD1222 COVID-19 vaccine.

This clone was detected only once. The chain recombines TRBV6-5 with TRBJ2-7; D is unresolved. V dropped 0 bases and J dropped 0 bases, with 12 bases sitting between them. Germline CDR1 is MNHEY and CDR2 is SVGAGI. CDR3 length: 16 amino acids. The CDR3 nucleotides read TGTGCCAGCAGTTACTCGAGTGGCGGAAGCTCCTACGAGCAGTACTTC. This gives the protein CASSYSSGGSSYEQYF.

V usage is TRBV5-6 and J usage is TRBJ2-3; 12 nucleotides agree with TRBD2. The trim removed 0 bases at V and 3 bases at J, leaving 8 bases unmatched. This CDR3 has 18 residues. Germline loops: CDR1 SGHDT, CDR2 YYEEEE. This chain's CDR3 is CASSLAVLAGGPTDTQYF. The CDR3 DNA reads as TGTGCCAGCAGCTTGGCGGTGCTAGCGGGGGGGCCGACAGATACGCAGTATTTT.

The chain couples TRBV5-8 to TRBJ1-2; D possibly corresponds to TRBD1 (5 bases). This CDR3 region has 13 residues. V was cut by 3 bases and J by 4 bases, with 10 bases left in between. Germline V gives CDR1 SGHTS, CDR2 YDEGEE. CDR3 amino acids: CASSSTATYGYTF. CDR3 nucleotides: TGTGCCAGCAGCTCGACAGCAACCTATGGCTACACCTTC.

The chain couples TRBV28 to TRBJ2-5; 7 nucleotides align to TRBD2. The length of the CDR3 is 15 residues. Germline V lookup: CDR1 MDHEN, CDR2 SYDVKM. With 4 bases clipped from V and 4 bases from J, the junction kept 9 bases outside the gene matches. DNA for the CDR3: TGTGCCAGCAGTTCCTCCGGGACTACTCTAGAGACCCAGTACTTC. It is translated as CASSSSGTTLETQYF.

This clone was observed a handful of times. V and J are TRBV5-5 and TRBJ1-2; possibly TRBD1 for D (5 bases). This CDR3 comprises 16 residues. The V end was cut by 0 bases, the J end by 8 bases, with 20 bases between. Germline V lookup: CDR1 SGHKS, CDR2 YYEKEE (reference sequence). CDR3 loop: CASSLGPLQGYRGYTF. The CDR3 DNA reads as TGTGCCAGCAGCTTGGGGCCTCTCCAGGGCTATAGGGGCTACACCTTC.

V usage is TRBV28 and J usage is TRBJ1-2; a possible D gene is TRBD1 (5 bases). V was clipped by 5 bases and J by 3 bases, with 10 bases between them. Germline V gene lookup returns CDR1 MDHEN and CDR2 SYDVKM. The CDR3 is 13 amino acids. The CDR3 coding sequence is TGTGCCAGCAGTCCGGGACTGGACTATGGCTACACCTTC. It yields the protein CASSPGLDYGYTF.

The chain combines TRBV29-1 with TRBJ2-3; maybe TRBD1 (6 bases). V was trimmed by 0 bases and J by 8 bases, leaving 15 bases between them. The CDR3 contains 14 residues. Germline CDR1 reads SQVTM; CDR2 reads ANQGSEA. This CDR3 reads CSVEDTGTLGTQYF. CDR3 in DNA: TGCAGCGTTGAAGATACCGGGACACTCGGTACGCAGTATTTT.

The chain joins TRBV18 to TRBJ1-6; no clear D gene. This CDR3 region has 14 residues. V was pared by 6 bases and J by 8 bases, with 14 bases between. Germline V gives CDR1 KGHSH, CDR2 LQKENI. CDR3 region: CASSPSDRYSPLHF. CDR3 bases: TGTGCCAGCTCCCCAAGTGACCGTTATTCACCCCTCCACTTT.

The V and J genes are TRBV7-2 and TRBJ2-7; D is tentatively TRBD1 or TRBD2 (5 bases each). CDR3 length equals 14 residues. Trimming removed 2 bases from V and 3 bases from J, with 11 bases in between. Germline CDR1 is SGHTA and CDR2 is FQGNSA. DNA of the CDR3: TGTGCCAGCAGCTTATTGGCAGGGAGCTACGAGCAGTACTTC. Translation gives CASSLLAGSYEQYF.

A single count supports this clone. This chain joins TRBV14 and TRBJ2-5; D uncertain. V lost 4 bases, J lost 1 base, and 10 bases lay in between. Germline CDR1 and CDR2: SGHDN and FVKESK. The CDR3 has 14 amino acids. CDR3 protein: CASSLGGGQETQYF. The CDR3 DNA sequence: TGTGCCAGCAGCCTCGGTGGCGGCCAAGAGACCCAGTACTTC.

J is TRBJ1-3 and V is TRBV7-8, with a weak D call TRBD1 (6 bases). V was trimmed by 7 bases and J by 2 bases, leaving 15 bases between them. CDR1 is SGHVS, CDR2 FQNEAQ, per germline. This CDR3 has 15 residues. The CDR3 region has the DNA TGTGCCAGCAACGTACAGGGTCCCGCTGGAAACACCATATATTTT. As protein: CASNVQGPAGNTIYF.

The genes are TRBV5-5 and TRBJ1-6, with 7 nucleotides matching TRBD1. The germline CDR1 and CDR2 sequences are SGHKS and YYEKEE (reference sequence). The CDR3 consists of 16 residues. J lost 7 bases, V lost 0 bases, and 7 bases had no gene match. In nucleotides, the CDR3 is TGTGCCAGCAGCTTGGGATCACAGGGGTTCAATTCACCCCTCCACTTT. As protein: CASSLGSQGFNSPLHF.

This chain uses TRBV2 with TRBJ1-4; 7 bases fit TRBD1. J gave up 0 bases and V 6 bases, and 4 bases lay outside the gene matches. The CDR3 is 15 amino acids. The germline gives CDR1 SNHLY, CDR2 FYNNEI. The CDR3 DNA is TGTGCCAGCAGGCTGGGACAGACAACTAATGAAAAACTGTTTTTT. Amino acid sequence: CASRLGQTTNEKLFF.

Comment on this clone: The sample holds other DNA sequences that translate to the same CDR3. The chain joins TRBV29-1 to TRBJ1-1, with a tentative D call TRBD1 (5 bases). Germline V CDR1 and CDR2: SQVTM, ANQGSEA. The CDR3 extends over 13 amino acids. Trimming shortened V by 1 base and J by 0 bases, and 6 bases separated the two germline ends. The DNA of the CDR3 is TGCAGCGTTGAAGGACAGTTGAACACTGAAGCTTTCTTT. This gives the protein CSVEGQLNTEAFF.

The chain carries TRBV6-5 and TRBJ1-2, with D maybe TRBD1 (6 bases). The germline gives CDR1 MNHEY, CDR2 SVGAGI. The CDR3 spans 12 residues. V shed 10 bases and J shed 8 bases, with 17 bases lying between them. The CDR3 coding sequence is TGTGCCACCACCACAGGGTCTAGCGGCTACACCTTC. Encoded protein: CATTTGSSGYTF.

The V gene is TRBV10-3, the J gene TRBJ2-5; possibly TRBD2 for D (6 bases). CDR3 length: 13 amino acids. V was clipped by 2 bases and J by 4 bases, with 8 bases between them. Germline V CDR1 and CDR2: ENHRY, SYGVKD. For the CDR3, the DNA is TGTGCCATCAGTGAGGGGGGGAGAGAGACCCAGTACTTC. The encoded protein is CAISEGGRETQYF.

The V and J genes are TRBV6-5 and TRBJ2-3; D gene unclear. The V gene lost 5 bases and the J gene lost 2 bases, with 5 bases spanning the gap. The CDR3 covers 12 residues. Germline CDR1 is MNHEY and CDR2 is SVGAGI. CDR3 in DNA: TGTGCCAGCAGTAGAGACACAGATACGCAGTATTTT. This translates into CASSRDTDTQYF.

The rearrangement joins TRBV4-1 to TRBJ1-1, with 8 bases that match TRBD1. Germline trimming cut 3 bases from V and 4 bases from J; bases unmatched to any gene: 4. Germline CDR1 is MGHRA and CDR2 is YSYEKL. CDR3 length equals 14 residues. This CDR3 reads CASSQTGVFTEAFF. In nucleotides, the CDR3 is TGCGCCAGCAGCCAGACAGGGGTTTTCACTGAAGCTTTCTTT.

The chain recombines TRBV28 with TRBJ1-1, with TRBD1 identical over 8 bases. Germline V lookup: CDR1 MDHEN, CDR2 SYDVKM. V lost 5 bases, J lost 3 bases, and 8 bases stayed unmatched. CDR3 length equals 15 residues. The CDR3 nucleotides read TGTGCCAGCAGTAGTTTCTCCAGGGGGCACACTGAAGCTTTCTTT. Its protein is CASSSFSRGHTEAFF.

This clone was seen just once. V and J are TRBV5-4 and TRBJ2-7, with TRBD1 matching over 10 bases. The V and J ends lost 5 bases and 4 bases, in that order; junction bases with no gene match: 6. The CDR3 contains 14 residues. The germline CDR1 and CDR2 sequences are SGHNT and YYREEE (reference sequence). The CDR3 nucleotides are TGTGCCAGCAGTCGGGACAGGGGATCGTACGAGCAGTACTTC. It codes for CASSRDRGSYEQYF.

V and J are TRBV5-1 and TRBJ2-7; no reliable D call. This CDR3 region has 13 residues. Germline loops: CDR1 SGHRS, CDR2 YFSETQ. The germline V and J ends were trimmed by 3 bases and 0 bases, with 7 bases remaining between them. The CDR3 reads CASSSTSSYEQYF. The DNA for the CDR3 is TGCGCCAGCAGCTCCACGAGCTCCTACGAGCAGTACTTC.

The V and J genes are TRBV30 and TRBJ2-2; no reliable D call. CDR1 is GTSNPN, CDR2 SVGIG, per germline (reference sequence). This CDR3 spans 14 amino acids. The V end lost 0 bases, the J end lost 3 bases, and 8 bases lay between the germline ends. CDR3 coding DNA: TGTGCCTGGAGTGTACGGCATTACACCGGGGAGCTGTTTTTT. Its protein is CAWSVRHYTGELFF.

The chain employs TRBV5-1 and TRBJ2-3; D is ambiguous. Germline CDR1 SGHRS, CDR2 YFSETQ. The CDR3 spans 13 residues. Trimming left V 1 base short and J 6 bases short, with 9 bases between. The CDR3 loop reads CASSLTNQDTQYF. CDR3 sequence (DNA): TGCGCCAGCAGCTTGACAAACCAGGATACGCAGTATTTT.

The chain links TRBV11-3 to TRBJ2-5; weak D call: TRBD1 (6 bases). The germline gives CDR1 SGHNT, CDR2 YENEEA. The CDR3 spans 15 residues. V lost 1 base and J 2 bases, leaving 11 bases between the germline ends. In DNA, the CDR3 is TGTGCCAGCAGCTTAGGAAGGGGGAATCAAGAGACCCAGTACTTC. It encodes CASSLGRGNQETQYF. The whole variable domain, filled in from reference TRBV11-3 and TRBJ2-5, reads EAGVVQSPRYKIIEKKQPVAFWCNPISGHNTLYWYLQNLGQGPELLIRYENEEAVDDSQLPKDRFSAERLKGVDSTLKIQPAELGDSAVYLCASSLGRGNQETQYFGPGTRLLVL.

The chain combines TRBV30 with TRBJ1-6; D is undetermined. Germline V lookup: CDR1 GTSNPN, CDR2 SVGIG (reference sequence). This CDR3 has 14 amino acids. V was shortened by 3 bases and J by 5 bases, with 11 bases between the two germline ends. This chain's CDR3 is CAWRGDGNNSPLHF. For the CDR3, the DNA is TGTGCCTGGAGAGGTGACGGAAATAATTCACCCCTCCACTTT.

The rearrangement uses TRBV3-1 (or the pseudogene TRBV3-2) and TRBJ2-7; no clear D. With 3 bases removed from V and 3 bases from J, the gap between germline ends came to 9 bases. CDR3 length: 13 residues. Looked up from germline, CDR1 is LGHDT and CDR2 is YNNKEL (reference sequence). CDR3 amino acids: CASSQGRVYEQYF. The CDR3 nucleotides are TGTGCCAGCAGCCAGGGAAGGGTCTACGAGCAGTACTTC.